The source of this T cell receptor (beta chain) is a study of blood T cell repertoires in COVID-19. Study at large: Researchers got acute and convalescent COVID-19 samples from the United States, Italy and Spain.

The V segment lost 6 bases and the J segment 2 bases; nucleotides outside the gene matches: 4. The CDR3 contains 14 residues. Germline lookup yields CDR1 MNHEY and CDR2 SVGAGI. Under the authors' procedure: Amplification with reference gene primers provided the estimates of nucleated cell counts. TCRdb keeps only in-frame clones here, not all; method: immunoSEQ multiplex PCR. The V and J calls and clone size are taken from that table; D and trimming were inferred from the DNA. The table shows about 160,000 clones, with approximately 88% occurring only once. The sample was peripheral blood. V is TRBV6-5 and J is TRBJ2-7; 10 bases fit TRBD1. This clonotype was obtained from a woman aged 55-69 years who had recovered from COVID-19. The CDR3 protein is CASSDRGPTYEQYF. As DNA, the CDR3 is TGTGCCAGCAGCGACAGGGGGCCGACCTACGAGCAGTACTTC.